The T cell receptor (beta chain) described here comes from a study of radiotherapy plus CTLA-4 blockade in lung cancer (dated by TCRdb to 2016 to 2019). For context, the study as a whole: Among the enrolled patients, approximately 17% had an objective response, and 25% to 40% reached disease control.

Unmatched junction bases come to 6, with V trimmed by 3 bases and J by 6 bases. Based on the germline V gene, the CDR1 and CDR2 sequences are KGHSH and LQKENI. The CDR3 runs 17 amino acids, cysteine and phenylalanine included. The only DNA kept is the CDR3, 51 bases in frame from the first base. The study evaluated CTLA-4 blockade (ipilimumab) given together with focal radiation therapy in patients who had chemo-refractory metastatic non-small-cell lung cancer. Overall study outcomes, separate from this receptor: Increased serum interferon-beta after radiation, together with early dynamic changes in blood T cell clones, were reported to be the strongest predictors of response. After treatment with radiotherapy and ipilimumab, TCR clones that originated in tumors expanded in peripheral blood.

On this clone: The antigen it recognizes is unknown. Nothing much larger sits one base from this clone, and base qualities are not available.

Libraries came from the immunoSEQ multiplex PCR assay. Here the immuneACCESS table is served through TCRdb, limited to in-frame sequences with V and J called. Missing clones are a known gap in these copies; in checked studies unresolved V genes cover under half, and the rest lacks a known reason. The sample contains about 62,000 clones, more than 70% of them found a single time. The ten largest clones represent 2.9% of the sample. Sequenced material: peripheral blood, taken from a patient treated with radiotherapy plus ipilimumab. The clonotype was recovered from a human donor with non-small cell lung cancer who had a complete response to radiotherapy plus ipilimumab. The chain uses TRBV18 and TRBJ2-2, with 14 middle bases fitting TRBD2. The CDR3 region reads CASSPTSGRESAGELFF. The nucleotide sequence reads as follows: TGTGCCAGCTCACCGACTAGCGGGAGGGAGTCGGCCGGGGAGCTGTTTTTT.